This T cell receptor (beta chain) was recovered during a study of T cells in Graves' hyperthyroidism and ophthalmopathy. This clonotype was seen at least ten times. RNA transcripts gave rise to amplified TCR beta CDR3 regions. Carried out on the TCR CDR3, a first-round RT-PCR used the HTBI primer set. Using its own MiXCR run on the multiplex PCR reads, TCRdb lists one record per CDR3 protein. The sample has 340,000 or so distinct CDR3 sequences, roughly 17% seen once; the top ten hold roughly 31%. Trimming shortened V by 3 bases and J by 5 bases, and 21 bases separated the two germline ends. From germline, CDR1 is SGHRS and CDR2 YFSETQ. CDR3 length: 16 amino acids. It was considered stable Graves' hyperthyroidism when ophthalmopathy did not progress within 18 months.

Sequenced input: blood. This sequence originates from a man aged 25 to 45 with Graves' hyperthyroidism. J is TRBJ2-7 and V is TRBV5-1; possibly TRBD2 for D (7 bases). CDR3 sequence: CASSWAGGGAFDEQYF. In DNA form, the CDR3 reads TGCGCCAGCAGCTGGGCCGGCGGGGGCGCGTTTGACGAGCAGTACTTC.